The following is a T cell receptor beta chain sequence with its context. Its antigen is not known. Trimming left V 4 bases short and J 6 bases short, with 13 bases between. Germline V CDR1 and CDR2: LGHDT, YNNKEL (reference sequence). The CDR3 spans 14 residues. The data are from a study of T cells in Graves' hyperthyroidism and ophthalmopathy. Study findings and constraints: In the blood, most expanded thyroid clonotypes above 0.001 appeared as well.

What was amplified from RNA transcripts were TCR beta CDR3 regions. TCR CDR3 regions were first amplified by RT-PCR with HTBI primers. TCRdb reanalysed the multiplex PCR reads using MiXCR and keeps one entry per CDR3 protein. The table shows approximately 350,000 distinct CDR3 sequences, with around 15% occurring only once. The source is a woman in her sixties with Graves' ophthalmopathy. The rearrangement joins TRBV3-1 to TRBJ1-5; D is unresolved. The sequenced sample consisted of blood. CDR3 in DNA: TGTGCCAGCAGCCCAGCACCCGGAGGTCAGCCCCAGCATTTT. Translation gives CASSPAPGGQPQHF.